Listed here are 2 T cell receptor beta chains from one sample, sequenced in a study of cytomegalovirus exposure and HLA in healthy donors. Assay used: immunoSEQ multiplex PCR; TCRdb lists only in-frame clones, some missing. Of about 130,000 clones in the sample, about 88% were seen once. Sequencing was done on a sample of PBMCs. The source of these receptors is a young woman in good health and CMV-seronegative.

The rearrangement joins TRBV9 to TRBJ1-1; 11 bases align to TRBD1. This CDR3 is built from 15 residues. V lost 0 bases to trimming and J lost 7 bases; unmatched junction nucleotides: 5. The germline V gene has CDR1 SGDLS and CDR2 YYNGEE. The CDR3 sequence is CASSVEGTGGFEAFF. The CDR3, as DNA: TGTGCCAGCAGCGTAGAAGGGACAGGGGGTTTTGAAGCTTTCTTT.

CDR3 sequence (DNA): TGTGCCAGCAGTTCCACAGGCTCTGGGGCCAACGTCCTGACTTTC. It encodes CASSSTGSGANVLTF. V and J are TRBV6-5 and TRBJ2-6; D may be TRBD1 (5 bases). Germline assignment: CDR1 MNHEY and CDR2 SVGAGI. This CDR3 has 15 amino acids. The ends were cut back, 4 bases at V and 0 bases at J, with 7 bases in the middle.